This T cell receptor (beta chain) was captured by sequencing in a study of cytomegalovirus exposure and HLA in healthy donors. Study background: An early data release held around 80 million unique TCRs from HLA-typed donors. General study results and limits: V- and J-gene trimming of TCR beta was linked (in a later analysis) to a missense DCLRE1C variant.

Comment on this clone: Antigen specificity is unknown.

The CDR3 contains 11 residues. V shed 5 bases and J shed 9 bases, with 8 bases lying between them. Germline CDR1 is MDHEN and CDR2 is SYDVKM. Primers: 60 Vbeta forward and 13 Jbeta reverse. TCRdb keeps only in-frame clones here, not all; method: immunoSEQ multiplex PCR. The sample has some 150,000 clones, around four fifths seen once; the top ten hold more than 1.5%. Healthy bone marrow donors made up the donor group. The J gene is TRBJ2-1, the V gene TRBV28, with D perhaps matching TRBD1 (5 bases). This TCR was sampled from a woman between 35 and 50 years old in good health and CMV-seronegative. The sequencing input was PBMCs. The CDR3, as DNA: TGTGCCAGCAGTCCCCAGGGTGAGCAGTTCTTC. Protein: CASSPQGEQFF.